Sequencing of this TCR beta chain was carried out in a study of chemoradiotherapy in HPV16-positive cancers (dated by TCRdb to between 2020 and 2023). Describing the broader study: Candidate HPV-specific T-cell clones and common TCR motifs were defined through functional T-cell assays on cells from two HPV16-positive patients. Whether T-cell immunity against the HPV oncoproteins E6 and E7 changes during chemoradiotherapy and whether survival is affected by this immunity were examined in the study. TCR repertoires from more than 70 patients with HPV-related cancers were then used to track the candidate HPV-specific TCRs and motifs. Overall results and qualifications from the work: The survival association was reported for HPV16-positive patients, and the functional definition of HPV-specific T cells was derived from only two HPV16-positive patients. Improved recurrence-free survival in HPV16-positive patients was associated with expansion of HPV-responsive T cells during chemoradiotherapy. Expansion of candidate HPV-specific clones and E7-related TCR motifs was observed in the tumor microenvironment during treatment, whereas no such expansion was observed for non-HPV-specific T cells.

Repertoires were sampled multiple times during chemoradiotherapy, which allowed clonal expansion in the tumor microenvironment to be followed. As for this clone: Its antigen remains undetermined. There are no base qualities to consult, and no much larger clone falls within one base.

The cysteine opens and the phenylalanine closes a CDR3 of 14 amino acids. The entry retains the CDR3 DNA only, 42 bases that are in frame from base 1. CDR1 and CDR2, looked up from the germline V gene, are SGHRS and YFSETQ. The V and J ends are trimmed by 4 bases and 3 bases, leaving 14 bases between them. The library came from the immunoSEQ multiplex PCR assay. TCRdb retrieved this table from immuneACCESS and kept in-frame rearrangements only. Not all clones are present; in checked studies, unresolved V genes account for under half, and no reason is known for the remainder. In this sample the table shows 900 or so clones, 85% to 95% of which occur a single time. The ten largest make up more than 3.5% of the sample.

The source of this sequence is a human donor with HPV-associated anogenital cancer. The chain couples TRBV5-1 to TRBJ2-7; TRBD2 is a possible D gene, resting on 6 matching bases. The specimen was tumor tissue, collected from a patient who underwent chemoradiotherapy. CDR3 reads: CASSTSGRDYEQYF. In nucleotides, the sequence is TGCGCCAGCAGCACCTCCGGGAGAGACTACGAGCAGTACTTC. Reference TRBV5-1 and TRBJ2-7 proteins supply the regions before and after the CDR3; the full variable domain is: KAGVTQTPRYLIKTRGQQVTLSCSPISGHRSVSWYQQTPGQGLQFLFEYFSETQRNKGNFPGRFSGRQFSNSRSEMNVSTLELGDSALYLCASSTSGRDYEQYFGPGTRLTVT.